The text below deals with one T cell receptor beta chain. The antigen is not known. These data come from a study of monozygotic twins with inflammatory bowel disease. Study-wide findings and caveats: Clonotype overlap with others was lower in IBD patients than in healthy twins, a difference that was greatest with disease activity. Twin pairs that were concordant did not differ from discordant pairs in repertoire similarity, possibly from limited power. None of the different T cell subtypes could be distinguished from one another.

TCRdb reprocessed the 5' RACE reads and reports one entry per CDR3 protein, with no DNA. The table for this sample gives 90,000 to 110,000 distinct CDR3 sequences. CDR1 is SGHVS, CDR2 FQNEAQ, per germline. The CDR3 covers 13 residues. This clonotype was sampled from a human donor with ulcerative colitis or Crohn's disease, or a healthy co-twin of an affected twin (not recorded which). Sequencing was done on a sample of blood. This sequence joins TRBV7-8 and TRBJ1-2; checking the TCRdb D call of TRBD1 is not possible without DNA. The CDR3 spells CASTLGGNYGYTF.